These 32 T cell receptor beta chains share one sample of origin, sequenced in a study of identical twins. TCRdb recomputed calls from the 5' RACE reads with MiXCR, one row per CDR3 protein. The table shows about 530,000 distinct CDR3 sequences, with more than 20% occurring only once. These data are also associated with another study on yellow fever vaccine responses in identical twins.

Material: CD4+ T cells sorted from blood. The receptor source for this set is a woman aged 18-35 years in good health.

This clonotype has just a few counts. V is TRBV15 and J is TRBJ2-1; D unclear. V was clipped by 0 bases and J by 0 bases, with 9 bases between them. CDR3 length: 16 amino acids. Looked up from germline, CDR1 is LNHNV and CDR2 is YYDKDF (reference sequence). CDR3 residues: CATSRDRARSYNEQFF. CDR3 DNA: TGTGCCACCAGCAGAGATCGGGCTCGCTCCTACAATGAGCAGTTCTTC.

The genes are TRBV3-1 and TRBJ2-7, with D hard to call. The CDR3 covers 15 residues. Germline-derived CDR1 and CDR2 are LGHDT and YNNKEL (reference sequence). V lost 1 base and J 1 base, leaving 11 bases between the germline ends. CDR3 loop: CASSQGSGPSYEQYF. The CDR3 DNA sequence: TGTGCCAGCAGCCAAGGATCCGGACCGTCCTACGAGCAGTACTTC.

This clonotype was detected a few times. The chain carries TRBV29-1 and TRBJ1-1, with D tentatively TRBD1 (6 bases). The CDR3 spans 15 residues. Trimming removed 4 bases from V and 6 bases from J, with 21 bases in between. The germline V gene encodes CDR1 SQVTM and CDR2 ANQGSEA. The CDR3 loop is CSVVESGQKRAEAFF. The CDR3 DNA sequence: TGCAGCGTTGTGGAATCGGGACAAAAGAGGGCTGAAGCTTTCTTT.

The rearrangement joins TRBV12-3 or TRBV12-4 to TRBJ1-3; 7 positions match TRBD1. This CDR3 region has 14 residues. The V gene end was trimmed by 5 bases and the J gene end by 3 bases; junction bases not matched to a gene: 4. The CDR3 loop reads CASSLGQVGNTIYF. The CDR3 DNA sequence: TGTGCCAGCAGTCTAGGACAGGTTGGAAACACCATATATTTT.

The genes are TRBV5-1 and TRBJ2-3, with no clear D. V dropped 3 bases and J dropped 0 bases, with 14 bases sitting between them. CDR1 is SGHRS and CDR2 is YFSETQ in the germline V gene. The CDR3 extends over 16 amino acids. The CDR3 protein is CASSWAASKSTDTQYF. CDR3 DNA: TGCGCCAGCAGCTGGGCCGCGAGTAAAAGCACAGATACGCAGTATTTT.

This clonotype was detected a few times. The chain combines TRBV6-1 with TRBJ1-1, with a possible D match to TRBD1 (6 bases). CDR1 and CDR2 (germline): MNHNS, SASEGT. The CDR3 length is 14 residues. Deletions cut 5 bases from V and 9 bases from J, with 19 bases between. In nucleotides, the CDR3 is TGTGCCAGCAGTCCTGAAGGGGGGCGGGGAAAAGCTTTCTTT. This gives the protein CASSPEGGRGKAFF.

This chain links TRBV7-2 with TRBJ2-3; perhaps D is TRBD1 or TRBD2 (6 bases each). Looked up from germline, CDR1 is SGHTA and CDR2 is FQGNSA. CDR3 length: 16 residues. Trimming stripped 7 bases from V and 4 bases from J, with 21 bases between. DNA for the CDR3: TGTGCCAGCACCGAAGGGATCGGGGGCGCGTCAGATACGCAGTATTTT. It yields the protein CASTEGIGGASDTQYF.

This clonotype has a handful of counts. V and J are TRBV10-2 and TRBJ2-7; 10 bases agree with TRBD1. CDR3 length: 14 amino acids. Germline V lookup: CDR1 WSHSY, CDR2 SAAADI. Trimming took 5 bases from V and 6 from J; bases not matched to a gene: 7. CDR3 bases: TGCGCCAGCAGTTCCGGGACAGGGGTGATCGAGCAGTACTTC. The encoded protein is CASSSGTGVIEQYF.

This clonotype was observed a few times. The V call is TRBV20-1, the J call TRBJ2-3; 8 bases align to TRBD2. CDR3 length: 16 residues. With V trimmed by 5 bases and J by 1 base, 11 bases remained unmatched. CDR1 is DFQATT, CDR2 SNEGSKA, per germline (reference sequence). In nucleotides, the CDR3 is TGCAGTGCTCGTTGGGCTAGCGGGCTGGGCACAGATACGCAGTATTTT. Translation: CSARWASGLGTDTQYF.

This rearrangement joins TRBV20-1 to TRBJ2-1; D unclear. From germline, CDR1 is DFQATT and CDR2 SNEGSKA (reference sequence). V gave up 0 bases and J gave up 5 bases, with 8 bases separating them. This CDR3 comprises 13 residues. This CDR3 is CSAREIIDNEQFF. The CDR3 DNA sequence: TGCAGTGCTAGAGAAATTATAGACAATGAGCAGTTCTTC.

This clonotype was observed a handful of times. The genes are TRBV20-1 and TRBJ1-1; 7 positions match TRBD1. Germline V gene sequence: CDR1 DFQATT, CDR2 SNEGSKA (reference sequence). The trim removed 5 bases at V and 5 bases at J, leaving 5 bases unmatched. The CDR3 length is 12 residues. This chain's CDR3 is CSAGQADTEAFF. The CDR3 bases are TGCAGTGCTGGACAGGCGGATACTGAAGCTTTCTTT.

V gene TRBV7-3 combines with J gene TRBJ2-3; D is perhaps TRBD1 (6 bases). Germline-derived CDR1 and CDR2 are SGHTA and FQGTGA. The CDR3 covers 14 residues. Trimming stripped 5 bases from V and 0 bases from J, with 9 bases between. In DNA, the CDR3 is TGTGCCAGCAGCGGACAGAGTAGCACAGATACGCAGTATTTT. Protein: CASSGQSSTDTQYF.

This clonotype was detected a few times. V and J are TRBV12-3 or TRBV12-4 and TRBJ2-7; tentative D call: TRBD1 (6 bases). The V end lost 3 bases, the J end lost 3 bases, and 9 bases lay between the germline ends. This CDR3 has 13 residues. CDR3 protein: CASSFQGYYEQYF. CDR3 nucleotides: TGTGCCAGCAGTTTTCAGGGGTACTACGAGCAGTACTTC.

This clonotype was detected only a few times. The chain employs TRBV5-4 and TRBJ2-7; 11 bases line up with TRBD2. The trim removed 3 bases at V and 1 base at J, leaving 18 bases unmatched. The CDR3 covers 20 residues. Germline values: CDR1 SGHNT, CDR2 YYREEE (reference sequence). The CDR3 nucleotides read TGTGCCAGCAGCTACCCGGGACGGTATTCCGGGACTAGCGGTTCCTACGAGCAGTACTTC. Its translation is CASSYPGRYSGTSGSYEQYF.

About this clonotype: An end of the junction differs from the germline gene, which may be a read error. The genes are TRBV3-1 and TRBJ2-7; D perhaps matches TRBD1 (5 bases). The V gene's germline CDR1 is LGHDT and CDR2 YNNKEL (reference sequence). This CDR3 has 13 amino acids. The CDR3 DNA sequence: TGTGCCAGCAGCCAAGACTTGTCAGGGCGCAGTAACTTC. This gives the protein CASSQDLSGRSNF.

In its sample, this clonotype was seen a few times. The rearrangement joins TRBV7-2 to TRBJ2-1; no clear D gene. Germline V lookup: CDR1 SGHTA, CDR2 FQGNSA. Trimming left V 2 bases short and J 9 bases short, with 14 bases between. CDR3 length equals 14 residues. The CDR3 coding sequence is TGTGCCAGCAGCTTATCTCTCGGATACGGTGAGCAGTTCTTC. Encoded protein: CASSLSLGYGEQFF.

The chain links TRBV20-1 to TRBJ2-1; 10 bases line up with TRBD2. CDR1 and CDR2 from the germline V gene are DFQATT and SNEGSKA (reference sequence). This CDR3 contains 13 residues. V dropped 2 bases and J dropped 9; count of bases not matched to a gene: 4. CDR3 sequence reads: CSARTSGIGEQFF. As DNA, the CDR3 is TGCAGTGCTAGAACTAGCGGGATTGGTGAGCAGTTCTTC.

The chain is built from TRBV5-1 and TRBJ2-5, with D perhaps matching TRBD2 (5 bases). Germline V gene lookup returns CDR1 SGHRS and CDR2 YFSETQ. CDR3 length equals 13 residues. Deletions cut 5 bases from V and 1 base from J, with 9 bases between. The CDR3 coding sequence is TGCGCCAGCAGAGAGGGAATCCAAGAGACCCAGTACTTC. Translating gives CASREGIQETQYF.

The chain links TRBV5-6 to TRBJ2-4, with D hard to call. In germline, CDR1 is SGHDT, CDR2 YYEEEE. CDR3 size: 14 residues. V was shortened by 4 bases and J by 8 bases, with 16 bases between the two germline ends. The CDR3 bases are TGTGCCAGCAGCCGAAGGACCCCTGGAGACATTCAGTACTTC. It translates to CASSRRTPGDIQYF.

V is TRBV29-1 and J is TRBJ2-3; TRBD1 aligns across 7 bases. V lost 8 bases and J lost 3; bases outside the gene matches: 5. CDR1 is SQVTM and CDR2 is ANQGSEA in the germline V gene. CDR3 length equals 12 residues. CDR3 DNA: TGCAGCACCCAGACAGGGACAGATACGCAGTATTTT. Amino acid sequence: CSTQTGTDTQYF.

The J gene is TRBJ2-3, the V gene TRBV29-1; D not resolved. V shed 5 bases and J shed 2 bases, with 11 bases lying between them. CDR3 length equals 13 residues. The germline CDR1 and CDR2 sequences are SQVTM and ANQGSEA. CDR3 residues: CSVHGRVTDTQYF. The CDR3 DNA follows: TGCAGCGTTCATGGCAGAGTCACAGATACGCAGTATTTT.

The chain employs TRBV12-3 or TRBV12-4 and TRBJ2-4; weak D call: TRBD2 (6 bases). The CDR3 spans 11 residues. The germline V and J ends were trimmed by 5 bases and 11 bases, with 10 bases remaining between them. CDR3 sequence reads: CASSTGTLQYF. CDR3 DNA sequence: TGTGCCAGCAGTACCGGGACTCTTCAGTACTTC.

Turning to this clonotype: An end of the junction differs from the germline gene, which may be a read error. The chain has TRBV27 and TRBJ1-6; D gene uncertain. The CDR3 is made up of 13 amino acids. In germline, CDR1 is MNHEY, CDR2 SMNVEV (reference sequence). CDR3 nucleotide sequence: TGTGCCAACAGTTTAGGAGGGAATTCACCCCTCCACTTT. It is translated as CANSLGGNSPLHF.

This clonotype has at least ten counts. This chain links TRBV12-3 or TRBV12-4 with TRBJ1-6, with D unclear. The CDR3 covers 16 residues. Trimming cost V 0 bases and J 5 bases, with 11 bases left between them. This chain's CDR3 is CASSLALWPNNSPLHF. For the CDR3, the DNA is TGTGCCAGCAGTTTAGCGCTATGGCCGAATAATTCACCCCTCCACTTT.

This clonotype was seen at least ten times. An end of the junction differs from the germline gene, which may be a read error. The rearrangement joins TRBV12-3 or TRBV12-4 to TRBJ2-2, with D unresolved. The CDR3 runs 12 residues. The CDR3 region is CASSPGTGELFF. The CDR3, as DNA: TGCGCCAGCAGCCCCGGCACCGGGGAGCTGTTTTTT.

This clonotype occurred a few times. The chain joins TRBV10-3 to TRBJ2-3, with D possibly being TRBD2 (6 bases). The germline gives CDR1 ENHRY, CDR2 SYGVKD. The CDR3 has 14 amino acids. Trimming removed 0 bases from V and 5 bases from J, with 9 bases in between. This chain's CDR3 is CAISESTREDTQYF. CDR3 nucleotides: TGTGCCATCAGTGAGTCGACTAGGGAAGATACGCAGTATTTT.

This clonotype was picked up a small number of times. V and J are TRBV24-1 and TRBJ2-3; D not certain. The CDR3 is made up of 14 amino acids. Trimming cost V 4 bases and J 3 bases, with 10 bases left between them. Germline V CDR1 and CDR2: KGHDR, SFDVKD. The CDR3 sequence: CATSDHPQTDTQYF. CDR3 in DNA: TGTGCCACCAGTGACCATCCCCAGACAGATACGCAGTATTTT.

The rearrangement links TRBV12-3 or TRBV12-4 to TRBJ2-2; tentative D call: TRBD2 (6 bases). The CDR3 is 15 amino acids. V was pared by 3 bases and J by 6 bases, with 14 bases between. The CDR3 DNA reads TGTGCCAGCAGTTTGGAGGGGTTGAAGTCCGGGGAGCTGTTTTTT. Protein product: CASSLEGLKSGELFF.

This chain uses TRBV7-9 with TRBJ2-2; tentative D call: TRBD1 (5 bases). V gave up 1 base and J gave up 4 bases, with 13 bases separating them. Germline CDR1 SEHNR, CDR2 FQNEAQ (reference sequence). The CDR3 is 16 amino acids. CDR3 nucleotide sequence: TGTGCCAGCAGCTTAGAAGGCACAGGATCCACCGGGGAGCTGTTTTTT. It codes for CASSLEGTGSTGELFF.

This sequence joins TRBV5-1 and TRBJ1-2, with D possibly TRBD1 on 5 matching bases. V shed 4 bases and J shed 4 bases, with 17 bases lying between them. CDR1 and CDR2 from the germline V gene are SGHRS and YFSETQ. The CDR3 contains 15 residues. The chain's CDR3 is CASSQSGTGRYGYTF. The CDR3 DNA follows: TGCGCCAGCAGCCAAAGTGGTACAGGACGCTATGGCTACACCTTC.

The chain joins TRBV28 to TRBJ2-7; TRBD1 agrees at 10 bases. Per germline, CDR1 MDHEN and CDR2 SYDVKM. Trimming at V came to 5 bases and at J to 4 bases, leaving 5 bases not matched to a gene. The CDR3 is 14 amino acids. This CDR3 is CASSATGGRYEQYF. DNA of the CDR3: TGTGCCAGCAGTGCGACAGGGGGCAGATACGAGCAGTACTTC.

There are a few counts of this clonotype. The chain combines TRBV12-3 or TRBV12-4 with TRBJ2-2; tentatively, D is TRBD1 or TRBD2 (6 bases each). Trimming took off 8 bases at V and 0 bases at J, with 19 bases between the two ends. The CDR3 extends over 17 amino acids. Here the CDR3 reads CASSPLGGTPNTGELFF. CDR3 DNA: TGTGCCAGCTCCCCCCTGGGGGGCACCCCGAACACCGGGGAGCTGTTTTTT.